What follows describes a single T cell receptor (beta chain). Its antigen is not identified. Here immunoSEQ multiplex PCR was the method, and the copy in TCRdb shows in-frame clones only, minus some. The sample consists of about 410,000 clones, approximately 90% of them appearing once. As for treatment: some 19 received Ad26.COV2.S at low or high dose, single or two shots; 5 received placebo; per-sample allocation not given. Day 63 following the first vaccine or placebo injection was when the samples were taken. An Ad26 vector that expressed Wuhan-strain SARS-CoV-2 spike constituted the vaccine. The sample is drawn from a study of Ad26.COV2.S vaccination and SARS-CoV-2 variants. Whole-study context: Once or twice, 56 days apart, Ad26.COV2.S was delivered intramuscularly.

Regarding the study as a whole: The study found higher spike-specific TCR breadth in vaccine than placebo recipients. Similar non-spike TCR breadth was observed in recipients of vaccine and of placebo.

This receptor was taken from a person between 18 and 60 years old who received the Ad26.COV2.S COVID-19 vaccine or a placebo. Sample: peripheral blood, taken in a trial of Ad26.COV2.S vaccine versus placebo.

The CDR3 DNA reads TGTGCCTGGAGTGCGCTAGATCTCAGTGAGCAGTTCTTC. It translates to CAWSALDLSEQFF. The chain combines TRBV30 with TRBJ2-1; D uncertain. The CDR3 runs to 13 residues. V was cut by 1 base and J by 9 bases, with 13 bases left in between. The germline V gene has CDR1 GTSNPN and CDR2 SVGIG (reference sequence). Together with reference TRBV30 and TRBJ2-1, the CDR3 gives the full variable domain: SQTIHQWPATLVQPVGSPLSLECTVEGTSNPNLYWYRQAAGRGLQLLFYSVGIGQISSEVPQNLSASRPQDRQFILSSKKLLLSDSGFYLCAWSALDLSEQFFGPGTRLTVL.